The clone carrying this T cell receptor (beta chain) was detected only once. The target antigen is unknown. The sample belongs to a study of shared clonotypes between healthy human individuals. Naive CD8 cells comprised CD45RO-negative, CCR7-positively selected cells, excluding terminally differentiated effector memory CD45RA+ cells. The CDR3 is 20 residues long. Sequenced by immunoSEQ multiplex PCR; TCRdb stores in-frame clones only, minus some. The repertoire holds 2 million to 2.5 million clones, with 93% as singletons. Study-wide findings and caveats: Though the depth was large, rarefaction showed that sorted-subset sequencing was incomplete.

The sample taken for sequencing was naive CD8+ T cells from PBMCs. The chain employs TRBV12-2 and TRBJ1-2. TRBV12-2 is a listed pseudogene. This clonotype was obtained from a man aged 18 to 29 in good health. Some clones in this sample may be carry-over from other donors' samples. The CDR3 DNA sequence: TGTGCAAGTCGCTTAGTAGGGGAACGGGGCAGGGCCCTTCCTAACTATGGCTACACCTTC. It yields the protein CASRLVGERGRALPNYGYTF.